This T cell receptor beta chain was sequenced during a study of metastatic and nonmetastatic thyroid tumors. Study results and limitations: Benign nodules reportedly had significantly lower TCR beta diversity than malignant thyroid tumors in blood and tumor.

Using MiXCR, TCRdb re-called clones from the PCR reads. This table holds about 89,000 clones, approximately 13% found once. A few counts support this clone. Its antigen is unknown. This could be a read error, since a much larger clone is one nucleotide away. Patients were all untreated before their thyroid surgery. Germline V CDR1 and CDR2: MRHNA, SNTAGT. The CDR3 length is 13 residues. The sequenced sample was tumor tissue. The V gene is TRBV6-4, the J gene TRBJ1-2, with D unclear. The origin of this receptor is a female donor with papillary thyroid cancer or a benign thyroid nodule (not recorded which). Some clones in this sample may be carry-over from other donors' samples. The CDR3 DNA is TGTGCCAGCAGTTACTCGAGCAGCCATGGCTACACCTTC. This codes for CASSYSSSHGYTF.